This passage covers 25 T cell receptor beta chains from one sample sequenced in a study of T-cell reconstitution after alpha-beta-depleted transplantation in children. This sample's TCRbeta library carried unique molecular identifier barcodes. TCRdb re-analysed the PCR reads in MiXCR, keeping a single row per CDR3 protein. The table lists about 540,000 distinct CDR3 sequences, about a sixth of them singletons, with over 3% in the top ten. The sample here was PBMCs from the stem cell graft donor, taken from the stem cell graft. These receptors were collected from a human donor who donated a stem cell graft to a child with acute lymphoblastic leukemia.

The chain couples TRBV18 to TRBJ2-3; D remains ambiguous. Germline V gene lookup returns CDR1 KGHSH and CDR2 LQKENI. The CDR3 loop spans 14 amino acids. V gave up 5 bases and J gave up 4 bases, with 13 bases separating them. DNA for the CDR3: TGTGCCAGCTCAATTCTCACTGGATCAGATACGCAGTATTTT. Translating it yields CASSILTGSDTQYF.

This clonotype was picked up a small number of times. This chain uses TRBV27 with TRBJ1-2; D gene uncertain. Germline V gene data show CDR1 as MNHEY and CDR2 as SMNVEV (reference sequence). The CDR3 is 13 residues long. Trimming took 5 bases from V and 2 from J, leaving 9 bases between them. The CDR3 DNA follows: TGTGCCAGCAGTCCCTTCCTCAACTATGGCTACACCTTC. It yields the protein CASSPFLNYGYTF.

This clonotype was observed a handful of times. The chain links TRBV9 to TRBJ2-1, with unresolved D. The CDR3 extends over 13 amino acids. Germline assignment: CDR1 SGDLS and CDR2 YYNGEE. Between the trimmed V and J ends, which lost 4 bases and 5 bases, there was a span of 10 bases. The CDR3 protein is CASSPNSDNEQFF. The CDR3, as DNA: TGTGCCAGCAGCCCAAATTCGGACAATGAGCAGTTCTTC.

V gene TRBV30 combines with J gene TRBJ2-2, with TRBD1 matching 7 bases. V was clipped by 0 bases and J by 5 bases; unmatched bases: 9. Germline V CDR1 and CDR2: GTSNPN, SVGIG (reference sequence). There are 16 residues in the CDR3. This CDR3 is CAWSVRWARGTGELFF. CDR3 bases: TGTGCCTGGAGTGTACGATGGGCCAGGGGGACCGGGGAGCTGTTTTTT.

Note on this clonotype: Germline is not matched at one junction end, which may reflect a read error. The rearrangement links TRBV7-9 to TRBJ2-1; TRBD1 is a possible D gene (6 bases). Germline V gene data show CDR1 as SEHNR and CDR2 as FQNEAQ (reference sequence). CDR3 size: 16 residues. CDR3 DNA: TGTGCCAGCAGCGCTCCCGAAGGGGGAAATCTCAATGAGCGGTTCTTC. This codes for CASSAPEGGNLNERFF.

This clonotype occurred many times. The rearrangement links TRBV5-1 to TRBJ2-7, with 7 nucleotides matching TRBD2. The CDR3 spans 14 residues. The germline V gene encodes CDR1 SGHRS and CDR2 YFSETQ. With V trimmed by 2 bases and J by 2 bases, 4 bases remained unmatched. CDR3 nucleotides: TGCGCCAGCAGCTTTTATGGGAGGGCCTACGAGCAGTACTTC. This codes for CASSFYGRAYEQYF.

This clonotype was observed a handful of times. This chain connects TRBV18 to TRBJ2-3; no clear D. Germline CDR1 is KGHSH and CDR2 is LQKENI. The CDR3 spans 12 residues. V lost 6 bases, J lost 5 bases, and 9 bases lay in between. The DNA for the CDR3 is TGTGCCAGCTCTCGCCGCGGAGATACGCAGTATTTT. Protein sequence: CASSRRGDTQYF.

The chain is built from TRBV6-2 or TRBV6-3 and TRBJ1-5; D gene unclear. This CDR3 contains 14 residues. Between the trimmed V and J ends, which lost 2 bases and 12 bases, there was a span of 17 bases. From germline, CDR1 is MNHEY and CDR2 SVGEGT. DNA of the CDR3: TGTGCCAGCAGTTACCCCGGGAGCCGAGGTGGCCAGCATTTT. As protein: CASSYPGSRGGQHF.

This chain links TRBV6-5 with TRBJ2-7; 11 bases are shared with TRBD2. This CDR3 spans 18 amino acids. V was clipped by 2 bases and J by 6 bases; unmatched bases: 15. The germline CDR1 and CDR2 sequences are MNHEY and SVGAGI. In nucleotides, the CDR3 is TGTGCCAGCAGTTACCGAATGACTAGCGGGACTATCGGGCTCGAGCAGTACTTC. The encoded protein is CASSYRMTSGTIGLEQYF.

V gene TRBV5-1 combines with J gene TRBJ1-1; D may be TRBD1 (6 bases). V lost 3 bases to trimming and J lost 11 bases, with 23 bases between them. CDR1 is SGHRS, CDR2 YFSETQ, per germline. The CDR3 spans 15 residues. CDR3 nucleotides: TGCGCCAGCAGCTGGGGACATTTGGGCATGATTGGGGCTTTCTTT. This translates into CASSWGHLGMIGAFF.

This clonotype was seen only a few times. The chain recombines TRBV7-9 with TRBJ2-3; perhaps TRBD1 as D (5 bases). Trimming removed 2 bases at V and 4 bases at J, with 16 bases between. CDR1 and CDR2 (germline): SEHNR, FQNEAQ (reference sequence). The CDR3 is 16 amino acids. DNA of the CDR3: TGTGCCAGCAGCTTAAATCGGCCATTAGGGGCAGATACGCAGTATTTT. The encoded protein is CASSLNRPLGADTQYF.

This clonotype turned up a few times. This sequence joins TRBV20-1 and TRBJ1-2, with 8 positions matching TRBD1. CDR1 DFQATT and CDR2 SNEGSKA come from the germline V gene (reference sequence). CDR3 length: 15 amino acids. V dropped 5 bases and J dropped 2; count of bases not matched to a gene: 10. The chain's CDR3 is CSAPGGDPRNYGYTF. As DNA, the CDR3 is TGCAGTGCTCCAGGGGGCGACCCTAGGAACTATGGCTACACCTTC.

The sample holds a few counts of this clonotype. CDR3 protein: CASHGAGLDTQYF. DNA of the CDR3: TGTGCCTCTCACGGCGCGGGCCTGGATACGCAGTATTTT. The J gene is TRBJ2-3, the V gene TRBV19, with D maybe TRBD2 (5 bases). The V gene lost 11 bases and the J gene lost 6 bases, with 18 bases spanning the gap. Germline CDR1 is LNHDA and CDR2 is SQIVND (reference sequence). The CDR3 extends over 13 amino acids. The variable domain in full, completed from reference TRBV19 and TRBJ2-3, reads DGGITQSPKYLFRKEGQNVTLSCEQNLNHDAMYWYRQDPGQGLRLIYYSQIVNDFQKGDIAEGYSVSREKKESFPLTVTSAQKNPTAFYLCASHGAGLDTQYFGPGTRLTVL.

In this sample, this clonotype turned up a few times. This chain connects TRBV24-1 to TRBJ2-7; D may be TRBD2 (5 bases). The V gene's germline CDR1 is KGHDR and CDR2 SFDVKD. V was shortened by 3 bases and J by 5 bases, with 10 bases between the two germline ends. CDR3 length: 13 amino acids. The CDR3 sequence: CATSDPDSDEQYF. In DNA, the CDR3 is TGTGCCACCAGTGATCCGGACTCGGACGAGCAGTACTTC.

This clonotype was seen a handful of times. V and J are TRBV7-3 and TRBJ2-7; D is perhaps TRBD1 (5 bases). The germline gives CDR1 SGHTA, CDR2 FQGTGA. The CDR3 has 14 amino acids. With 5 bases removed from V and 2 bases from J, the gap between germline ends came to 13 bases. The CDR3 protein is CASSPLRGAYEQYF. The CDR3 DNA is TGTGCCAGCAGCCCCCTTAGGGGCGCCTACGAGCAGTACTTC.

The chain uses TRBV12-3 or TRBV12-4 and TRBJ1-2; unclear D gene. The CDR3 extends over 11 amino acids. With 6 bases removed from V and 8 bases from J, the gap between germline ends came to 10 bases. Written as DNA, the CDR3 is TGTGCCAGCAGCTCTCAGGAAGGCTACACCTTC. This codes for CASSSQEGYTF.

This chain links TRBV10-3 with TRBJ2-3; TRBD2 agrees at 10 bases. Germline V gene sequence: CDR1 ENHRY, CDR2 SYGVKD. This CDR3 spans 16 amino acids. V was clipped by 4 bases and J by 3 bases; unmatched bases: 7. The CDR3 DNA sequence: TGTGCCATCAGTGGGCTAGCGGGAGAATCAACAGATACGCAGTATTTT. The encoded protein is CAISGLAGESTDTQYF.

The chain couples TRBV5-1 to TRBJ2-7, with 10 positions matching TRBD1. CDR1 is SGHRS, CDR2 YFSETQ, per germline. The CDR3 runs 16 residues. The V gene end was trimmed by 1 base and the J gene end by 3 bases; junction bases not matched to a gene: 7. Here the CDR3 DNA reads TGCGCCAGCAGCTTGTGGGGACAGGGGTTGATCTACGAGCAGTACTTC. Protein sequence: CASSLWGQGLIYEQYF.

The CDR3 DNA reads TGTGCCAGCACCGCGCCGGGGAGTAACTATGGCTACACCTTC. Protein: CASTAPGSNYGYTF. The chain combines TRBV12-3 or TRBV12-4 with TRBJ1-2; no clear D gene. Trimming shortened V by 7 bases and J by 1 base, and 13 bases separated the two germline ends. This CDR3 contains 14 residues.

The table lists this clonotype with a few counts. V is TRBV12-3 or TRBV12-4 and J is TRBJ2-2; a possible D gene is TRBD1 (5 bases). V lost 4 bases and J lost 6, with 9 bases in between. There are 13 residues in the CDR3. CDR3 in DNA: TGTGCCAGCAGTTGGCAGGGTCCCGGGGAGCTGTTTTTT. As protein: CASSWQGPGELFF.

This clonotype has only one observation. This sequence joins TRBV11-2 and TRBJ2-3; D may correspond to TRBD1 or TRBD2 (5 bases each). The CDR3 is 20 amino acids. Germline V lookup: CDR1 SGHAT, CDR2 FQNNGV. Trimming removed 5 bases from V and 1 base from J, with 28 bases in between. DNA for the CDR3: TGTGCCAGCAGCCCGGGAAGGATTACTAGGGGAAAACGGGGCACAGATACGCAGTATTTT. Translating it yields CASSPGRITRGKRGTDTQYF.

The J gene is TRBJ2-7, the V gene TRBV6-5; TRBD1 or TRBD2 may be the D gene (5 bases each). Germline assignment: CDR1 MNHEY and CDR2 SVGAGI. The germline V and J ends were trimmed by 2 bases and 4 bases, with 12 bases remaining between them. The CDR3 spans 14 residues. The CDR3 spells CASSYGGDPYEQYF. The CDR3 bases are TGTGCCAGCAGTTACGGTGGGGACCCATACGAGCAGTACTTC.

V is TRBV7-3 and J is TRBJ2-1, with TRBD2 matching over 15 bases. The CDR3 spans 19 residues. Trimming at V came to 1 base and at J to 11 bases, leaving 15 bases not matched to a gene. Germline assignment: CDR1 SGHTA and CDR2 FQGTGA. In nucleotides, the CDR3 is TGTGCCAGCAGCTTAAAGATCCCCCGCGGACTAGCGGGAGGGCTGAAGCAGTTCTTC. This translates into CASSLKIPRGLAGGLKQFF.

This clonotype showed up many times. CDR3 coding DNA: TGCGCCAGCAGCTTTAGCAATCTCGAGCACGAGCAGTACTTC. Residues: CASSFSNLEHEQYF. The chain couples TRBV5-1 to TRBJ2-7; D remains ambiguous. The CDR3 runs to 14 residues. Germline V gene data show CDR1 as SGHRS and CDR2 as YFSETQ. The ends were cut back, 2 bases at V and 5 bases at J, with 14 bases in the middle.

V and J are TRBV27 and TRBJ1-2; the D gene is possibly TRBD1 (5 bases). This CDR3 is 17 amino acids long. Germline loops: CDR1 MNHEY, CDR2 SMNVEV (reference sequence). Trimming took 5 bases from V and 0 from J, leaving 19 bases between them. The CDR3: CASSPLPSAGTNYGYTF. The CDR3 coding sequence is TGTGCCAGCAGTCCCCTCCCGTCGGCAGGGACTAACTATGGCTACACCTTC.